The clone carrying this TCR beta chain occurred a few times. Exclusion of patients followed from uncontrolled infection, other autoimmune disease, pregnancy or lactation. Isolation of PBMCs was performed on 8 to 10 ml fresh peripheral blood. This sample is part of a study of T cells in Graves' hyperthyroidism and ophthalmopathy. Using RNA transcripts as the source, TCR beta CDR3 regions were amplified. A first-round RT-PCR of the TCR CDR3 used the HTBI primer set. TCRdb ran MiXCR on the multiplex PCR reads and lists one entry per CDR3 protein. The sample consists of 200,000 to 250,000 distinct CDR3 sequences, 15% to 20% of them appearing once. J was trimmed by 14 bases and V by 4 bases; bases with no gene match: 10. This CDR3 region has 15 residues. Germline V lookup: CDR1 SGHDT, CDR2 YYEEEE.

The sequence came from a man aged 40-49 years with Graves' hyperthyroidism. The J gene is TRBJ1-6, the V gene TRBV5-6; 12 nucleotides match TRBD1. Sequencing input: blood. The CDR3 protein is CASSVRPGQGATLHF. The CDR3 DNA reads TGTGCCAGCAGCGTACGCCCGGGACAGGGGGCCACCCTCCACTTT.